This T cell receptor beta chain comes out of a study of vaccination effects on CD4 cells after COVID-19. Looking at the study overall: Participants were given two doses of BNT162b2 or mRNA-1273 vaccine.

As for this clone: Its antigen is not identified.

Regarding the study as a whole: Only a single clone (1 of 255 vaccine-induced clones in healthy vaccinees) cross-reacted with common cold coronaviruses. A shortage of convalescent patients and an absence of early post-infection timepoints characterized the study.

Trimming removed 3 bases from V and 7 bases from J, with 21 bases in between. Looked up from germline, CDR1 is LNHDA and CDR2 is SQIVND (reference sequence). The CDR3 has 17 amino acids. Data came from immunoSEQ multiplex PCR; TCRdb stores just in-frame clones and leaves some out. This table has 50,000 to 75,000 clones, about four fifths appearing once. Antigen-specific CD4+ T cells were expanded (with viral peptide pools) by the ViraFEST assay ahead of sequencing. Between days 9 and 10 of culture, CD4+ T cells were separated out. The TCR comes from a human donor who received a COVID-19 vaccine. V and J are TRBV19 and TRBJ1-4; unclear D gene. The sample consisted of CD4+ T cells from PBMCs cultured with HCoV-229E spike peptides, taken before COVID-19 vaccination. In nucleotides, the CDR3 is TGTGCCAGTAGTATTTCTCTCGTCGGATCGGGAGGTGAAAAACTGTTTTTT. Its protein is CASSISLVGSGGEKLFF.